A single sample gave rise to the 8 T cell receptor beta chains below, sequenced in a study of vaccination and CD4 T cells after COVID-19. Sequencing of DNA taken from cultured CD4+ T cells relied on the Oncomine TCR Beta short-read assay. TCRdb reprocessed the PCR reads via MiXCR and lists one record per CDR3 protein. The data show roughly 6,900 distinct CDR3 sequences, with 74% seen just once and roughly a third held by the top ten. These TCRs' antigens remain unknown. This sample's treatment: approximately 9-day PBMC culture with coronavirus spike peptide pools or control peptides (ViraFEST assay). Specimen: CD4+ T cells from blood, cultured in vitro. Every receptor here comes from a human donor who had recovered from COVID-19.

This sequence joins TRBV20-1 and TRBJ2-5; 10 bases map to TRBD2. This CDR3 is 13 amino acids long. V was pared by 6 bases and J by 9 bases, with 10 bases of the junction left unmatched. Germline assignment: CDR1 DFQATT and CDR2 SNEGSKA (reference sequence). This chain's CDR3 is CSALAGERQAQYF. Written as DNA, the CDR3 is TGCAGTGCCCTAGCGGGGGAAAGGCAAGCCCAGTACTTC.

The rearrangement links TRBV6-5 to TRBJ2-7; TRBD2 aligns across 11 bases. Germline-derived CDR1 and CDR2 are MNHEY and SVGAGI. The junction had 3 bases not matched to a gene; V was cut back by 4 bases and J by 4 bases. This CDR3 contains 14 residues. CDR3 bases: TGTGCCAGCAGTTTGACTAGCGGGACTTACGAGCAGTACTTC. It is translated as CASSLTSGTYEQYF.

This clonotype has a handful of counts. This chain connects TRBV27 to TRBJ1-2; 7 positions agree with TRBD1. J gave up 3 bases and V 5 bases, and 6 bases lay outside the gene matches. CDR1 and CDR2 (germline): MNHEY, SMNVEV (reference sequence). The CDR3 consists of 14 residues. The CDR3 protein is CASSPLDRDYGYTF. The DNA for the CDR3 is TGTGCCAGCAGTCCACTTGACAGGGACTATGGCTACACCTTC.

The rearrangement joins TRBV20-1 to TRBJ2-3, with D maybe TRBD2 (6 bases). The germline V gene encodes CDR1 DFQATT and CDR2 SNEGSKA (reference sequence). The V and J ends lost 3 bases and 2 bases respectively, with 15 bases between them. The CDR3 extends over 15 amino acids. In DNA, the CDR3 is TGCAGTGCTAGTGGGCACGGAGGGAACACAGATACGCAGTATTTT. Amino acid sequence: CSASGHGGNTDTQYF.

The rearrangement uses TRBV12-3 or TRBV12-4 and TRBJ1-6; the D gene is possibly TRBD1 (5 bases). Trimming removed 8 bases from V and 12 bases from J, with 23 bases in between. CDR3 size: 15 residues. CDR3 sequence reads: CASRSSRAGMEPLHF. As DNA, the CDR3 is TGTGCCAGCCGTTCATCTCGGGCAGGGATGGAACCCCTCCACTTT.

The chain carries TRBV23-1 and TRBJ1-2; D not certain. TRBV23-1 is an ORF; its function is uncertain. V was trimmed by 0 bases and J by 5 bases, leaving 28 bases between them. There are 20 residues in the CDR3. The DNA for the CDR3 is TGCGCCAGCAGTCAATCCTTCCGCCATCGGGATCTAGGGCAGCGGTATGGCTACACCTTC. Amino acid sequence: CASSQSFRHRDLGQRYGYTF.

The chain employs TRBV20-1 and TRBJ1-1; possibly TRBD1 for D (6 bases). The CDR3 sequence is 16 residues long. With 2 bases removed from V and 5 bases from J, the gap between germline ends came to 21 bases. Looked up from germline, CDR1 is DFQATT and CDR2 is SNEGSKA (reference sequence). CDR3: CSARNTLRGAKTEAFF. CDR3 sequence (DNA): TGCAGTGCTAGAAACACCCTCCGGGGGGCGAAGACTGAAGCTTTCTTT.

The CDR3 is CASINGQGYYGYTF. CDR3 in DNA: TGTGCCAGTATAAATGGACAGGGATACTATGGCTACACCTTC. The rearrangement uses TRBV19 and TRBJ1-2; 8 nucleotides align to TRBD1. Germline loops: CDR1 LNHDA, CDR2 SQIVND (reference sequence). J gave up 3 bases and V 7 bases, and 7 bases lay outside the gene matches. The CDR3 runs to 14 residues.